One sample yielded the 18 T cell receptor beta chains listed below, sequenced in a study of T cell changes during pregnancy in multiple sclerosis. Profiled with immunoSEQ multiplex PCR; TCRdb holds only in-frame clones, not every one. The table shows more than 25,000 clones, with approximately 90% occurring only once. Sample: CD8+ T cells from peripheral blood mononuclear cells, taken in the third trimester of pregnancy. The origin of the receptors is a female donor with multiple sclerosis, enrolled in a pregnancy study.

The genes are TRBV7-2 and TRBJ2-7; 7 nucleotides align to TRBD2. Trimming removed 3 bases from V and 1 base from J; junction bases left unmatched: 12. This CDR3 has 17 residues. Germline loops: CDR1 SGHTA, CDR2 FQGNSA. Written as DNA, the CDR3 is TGTGCCAGCAGCTTCGGGTTAGCGGGTGCTGGGTCCTACGAGCAGTACTTC. This encodes CASSFGLAGAGSYEQYF.

The rearrangement links TRBV5-1 to TRBJ2-7; TRBD2 aligns across 10 bases. Per the germline V gene, CDR1 is SGHRS and CDR2 is YFSETQ. Trimming at V came to 0 bases and at J to 3 bases, leaving 0 bases not matched to a gene. This CDR3 region has 14 residues. The CDR3 DNA sequence: TGCGCCAGCAGCTTGGCTAGCGGGAGCTACGAGCAGTACTTC. This sequence encodes CASSLASGSYEQYF.

V usage is TRBV7-9 and J usage is TRBJ1-4; tentatively, D is TRBD1 (5 bases). This CDR3 is 17 amino acids long. Trimming removed 5 bases from V and 8 bases from J, with 24 bases in between. Germline V gene data show CDR1 as SEHNR and CDR2 as FQNEAQ (reference sequence). CDR3 residues: CASSVELRQGIQEKLFF. The DNA of the CDR3 is TGTGCCAGCAGCGTAGAACTAAGGCAGGGCATTCAGGAAAAACTGTTTTTT.

The chain uses TRBV29-1 and TRBJ2-7, with 8 bases aligning to TRBD1. J gave up 3 bases and V 6 bases, and 7 bases lay outside the gene matches. Germline assignment: CDR1 SQVTM and CDR2 ANQGSEA. The CDR3 loop spans 13 amino acids. The CDR3 here is CSVPGQANYEQYF. CDR3 in DNA: TGCAGCGTCCCGGGACAGGCTAACTACGAGCAGTACTTC.

V usage is TRBV27 and J usage is TRBJ2-4, with 10 bases matching TRBD1. CDR1 MNHEY and CDR2 SMNVEV come from the germline V gene (reference sequence). The length of the CDR3 is 13 residues. V lost 6 bases to trimming and J lost 8 bases; unmatched junction nucleotides: 4. CDR3 coding DNA: TGTGCCAGCAGCCCGGACAGGGGGGACATTCAGTACTTC. It codes for CASSPDRGDIQYF.

The J gene is TRBJ1-1, the V gene TRBV14; D is undetermined. This CDR3 has 14 residues. Per germline, CDR1 SGHDN and CDR2 FVKESK. The V gene lost 0 bases and the J gene lost 1 base, with 6 bases spanning the gap. CDR3 sequence (DNA): TGTGCCAGCAGCCAAGACATGAGGAACACTGAAGCTTTCTTT. It is translated as CASSQDMRNTEAFF.

The J gene is TRBJ1-5, the V gene TRBV19, with D hard to call. CDR1 is LNHDA and CDR2 is SQIVND in the germline V gene (reference sequence). V was shortened by 5 bases and J by 5 bases, with 16 bases between the two germline ends. CDR3 size: 15 residues. The CDR3 DNA follows: TGTGCCAGTAGTGCGCGACCGCGGAAGGATCAGCCCCAGCATTTT. This encodes CASSARPRKDQPQHF. The full variable domain, with the rest looked up from reference TRBV19 and TRBJ1-5, is DGGITQSPKYLFRKEGQNVTLSCEQNLNHDAMYWYRQDPGQGLRLIYYSQIVNDFQKGDIAEGYSVSREKKESFPLTVTSAQKNPTAFYLCASSARPRKDQPQHFGDGTRLSIL.

The chain employs TRBV28 and TRBJ2-7; 7 nucleotides align to TRBD1. The germline V gene has CDR1 MDHEN and CDR2 SYDVKM. With V trimmed by 6 bases and J by 0 bases, 11 bases remained unmatched. This CDR3 is built from 16 residues. CDR3: CASSPRRQGFSYEQYF. CDR3 DNA sequence: TGTGCCAGCAGCCCTAGGAGACAGGGTTTCTCCTACGAGCAGTACTTC.

The chain's CDR3 is CATGGQGTYEQYF. CDR3 DNA sequence: TGTGCCACCGGGGGACAGGGAACCTACGAGCAGTACTTC. The chain employs TRBV13 and TRBJ2-7, with TRBD1 identical over 9 bases. The junction had 6 bases not matched to a gene; V was cut back by 10 bases and J by 2 bases. Per germline, CDR1 PRHDT and CDR2 FYEKMQ (reference sequence). The CDR3 spans 13 residues.

The rearrangement joins TRBV9 to TRBJ1-1; the D gene is possibly TRBD1 (5 bases). V lost 0 bases and J 3 bases, leaving 9 bases between the germline ends. Germline CDR1 is SGDLS and CDR2 is YYNGEE. The CDR3 covers 14 residues. For the CDR3, the DNA is TGTGCCAGCAGCGTAGAAGGGGTCGACACTGAAGCTTTCTTT. Its protein is CASSVEGVDTEAFF. Together with reference TRBV9 and TRBJ1-1, the CDR3 gives the full variable domain: DSGVTQTPKHLITATGQRVTLRCSPRSGDLSVYWYQQSLDQGLQFLIQYYNGEERAKGNILERFSAQQFPDLHSELNLSSLELGDSALYFCASSVEGVDTEAFFGQGTRLTVV.

The rearrangement joins TRBV30 to TRBJ2-1; weak D call: TRBD1 (6 bases). Deletions cut 3 bases from V and 0 bases from J, with 12 bases between. This CDR3 comprises 15 residues. Germline CDR1 reads GTSNPN; CDR2 reads SVGIG (reference sequence). For the CDR3, the DNA is TGTGCCTGGAGCGTAGGGGGTCTCTCCTACAATGAGCAGTTCTTC. This encodes CAWSVGGLSYNEQFF.

The chain combines TRBV29-1 with TRBJ2-1; TRBD2 matches 9 bases. Per the germline V gene, CDR1 is SQVTM and CDR2 is ANQGSEA. The length of the CDR3 is 16 residues. V dropped 0 bases and J dropped 6; count of bases not matched to a gene: 9. The CDR3 reads CSVEDQGREGLNEQFF. For the CDR3, the DNA is TGCAGCGTTGAAGACCAGGGGCGGGAGGGCCTCAATGAGCAGTTCTTC.

The J gene is TRBJ1-1, the V gene TRBV27; no reliable D call. Germline V gene data show CDR1 as MNHEY and CDR2 as SMNVEV (reference sequence). This CDR3 has 13 residues. The V end was cut by 3 bases, the J end by 3 bases, with 8 bases between. In nucleotides, the CDR3 is TGTGCCAGCAGTTTTTACAGAGACACTGAAGCTTTCTTT. This encodes CASSFYRDTEAFF.

This rearrangement joins TRBV4-2 to TRBJ2-1; 11 bases fit TRBD2. Unmatched junction bases numbered 5, after V lost 3 bases and J lost 7 bases. The CDR3 length is 15 residues. Germline-derived CDR1 and CDR2 are LGHNA and YNFKEQ. CDR3 bases: TGTGCCAGCAGCCACGTAGCGGGGGGGCCTAATGAGCAGTTCTTC. The encoded protein is CASSHVAGGPNEQFF.

The V and J genes are TRBV30 and TRBJ2-7; 10 nucleotides agree with TRBD2. The CDR3 loop spans 13 amino acids. Trimming cost V 3 bases and J 4 bases; bases outside gene matches: 3. CDR1 GTSNPN and CDR2 SVGIG come from the germline V gene (reference sequence). The CDR3: CAWRASGSYEQYF. CDR3 nucleotide sequence: TGTGCCTGGAGGGCTAGCGGGAGTTACGAGCAGTACTTC.

This sequence joins TRBV5-4 and TRBJ2-4; a weak D match, TRBD2 (5 bases). CDR1 is SGHNT, CDR2 YYREEE, per germline (reference sequence). V gave up 0 bases and J gave up 3 bases, with 13 bases separating them. The CDR3 totals 16 residues. CDR3: CASSLDSYEGKNIQYF. The CDR3 bases are TGTGCCAGCAGCTTGGACTCCTATGAGGGCAAAAACATTCAGTACTTC.

This clone is labeled medium-sized. This sequence joins TRBV5-1 and TRBJ1-5; D may be TRBD1 (5 bases). V lost 0 bases and J lost 9, with 10 bases in between. Germline V CDR1 and CDR2: SGHRS, YFSETQ. This CDR3 comprises 13 residues. The CDR3 sequence: CASSLEGDRPQHF. The CDR3 DNA sequence: TGCGCCAGCAGCTTGGAAGGGGATAGGCCCCAGCATTTT.

The CDR3 reads CSVQSWLSSSTDTQYF. CDR3 DNA sequence: TGCAGCGTCCAGTCCTGGTTGTCCTCTAGCACAGATACGCAGTATTTT. V and J are TRBV29-1 and TRBJ2-3; D is uncertain. This CDR3 spans 16 amino acids. Germline V gives CDR1 SQVTM, CDR2 ANQGSEA. The V gene lost 6 bases and the J gene lost 0 bases, with 19 bases spanning the gap.